This T cell receptor beta chain was recovered during a study of T cell responses to AZD1222 COVID-19 vaccine. Germline V CDR1 and CDR2: SGHNT, YENEEA. The CDR3 is 14 residues long. Trimming removed 5 bases at V and 5 bases at J, with 16 bases between. Clones were read by immunoSEQ multiplex PCR, and TCRdb kept only the in-frame ones, dropping some. The sample lists 150,000 to 200,000 clones, approximately 91% occurring once. Whole-study results and caveats: Only a handful of people who got AZD1222 tested seropositive at baseline.

Note on this clone: Its antigen is not known.

The study pooled second doses at about 4 or about 12 weeks. The input for sequencing was peripheral blood, taken 28 days after the second AZD1222 dose. The receptor comes from an adult who received the AZD1222 COVID-19 vaccine. The rearrangement links TRBV11-3 to TRBJ2-7; D gene ambiguous. CDR3 nucleotides: TGTGCCAGCAGCAGCCGGAAAGAAGCCGACGAGCAGTACTTC. Translating gives CASSSRKEADEQYF.